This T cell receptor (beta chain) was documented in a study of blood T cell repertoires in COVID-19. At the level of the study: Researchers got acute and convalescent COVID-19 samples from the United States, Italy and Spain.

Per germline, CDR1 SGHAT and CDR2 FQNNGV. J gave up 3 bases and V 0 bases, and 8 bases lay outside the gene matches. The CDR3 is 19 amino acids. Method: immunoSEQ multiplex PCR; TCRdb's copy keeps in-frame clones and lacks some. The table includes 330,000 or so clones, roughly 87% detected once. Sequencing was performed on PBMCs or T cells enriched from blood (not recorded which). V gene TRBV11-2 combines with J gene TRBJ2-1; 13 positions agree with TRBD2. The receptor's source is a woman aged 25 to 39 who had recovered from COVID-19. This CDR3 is CASSLELAGGPADYNEQFF. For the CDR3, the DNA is TGTGCCAGCAGCTTAGAACTAGCGGGGGGGCCCGCTGACTACAATGAGCAGTTCTTC.